Below, 5 T cell receptor beta chains from the same sample are listed, as sequenced in a study of T cell responses to AZD1222 COVID-19 vaccine. The method was immunoSEQ multiplex PCR; TCRdb's version includes in-frame clones alone and lacks a portion of them. The sample consists of roughly 80,000 clones, around 93% of them appearing once. The sample was peripheral blood, taken 28 days after the second AZD1222 dose. The origin of the receptors is an adult who received the AZD1222 COVID-19 vaccine.

This clone has only one observation. This sequence joins TRBV2 and TRBJ2-7, with 11 positions matching TRBD2. There are 15 residues in the CDR3. After removal of 6 bases from V and 3 bases from J, the junction contained 7 bases not matched to a gene. Germline assignment: CDR1 SNHLY and CDR2 FYNNEI. CDR3 sequence: CASSAEGTSGYEQYF. The CDR3 DNA sequence: TGTGCCAGCAGCGCAGAAGGGACTAGCGGCTACGAGCAGTACTTC. Supplemented by reference TRBV2 and TRBJ2-7, the full variable domain reads EPEVTQTPSHQVTQMGQEVILRCVPISNHLYFYWYRQILGQKVEFLVSFYNNEISEKSEIFDDQFSVERPDGSNFTLKIRSTKLEDSAMYFCASSAEGTSGYEQYFGPGTRLTVT.

The chain has TRBV19 and TRBJ2-5; TRBD1 is a possible D gene (7 bases). Germline loops: CDR1 LNHDA, CDR2 SQIVND (reference sequence). The CDR3 has 16 amino acids. V was trimmed by 4 bases and J by 4 bases, leaving 19 bases between them. Written as DNA, the CDR3 is TGTGCCAGTAGTACCCCCGGCAGGGGGGCAGGAGAGACCCAGTACTTC. Residues: CASSTPGRGAGETQYF.

V and J are TRBV18 and TRBJ2-5; D gene uncertain. Germline V gives CDR1 KGHSH, CDR2 LQKENI. The CDR3 runs 14 residues. The ends were cut back, 2 bases at V and 2 bases at J, with 9 bases in the middle. Here the CDR3 reads CASSPTANQETQYF. The CDR3 nucleotides read TGTGCCAGCTCACCAACGGCTAATCAAGAGACCCAGTACTTC.

The J gene is TRBJ1-1, the V gene TRBV27; 8 bases match TRBD1. Germline CDR1 is MNHEY and CDR2 is SMNVEV (reference sequence). The CDR3 contains 16 residues. The trim removed 5 bases at V and 5 bases at J, leaving 13 bases unmatched. In DNA form, the CDR3 reads TGTGCCAGCAGTCCGACGACAGGGGCGACTGGGACTGAAGCTTTCTTT. Protein: CASSPTTGATGTEAFF.

The V and J genes are TRBV27 and TRBJ2-5, with 7 bases fitting TRBD2. CDR1 and CDR2 (germline): MNHEY, SMNVEV (reference sequence). The CDR3 spans 12 residues. Trimming cost V 1 base and J 9 bases; bases outside gene matches: 2. The CDR3: CASSLWGGSQYF. CDR3 in DNA: TGTGCCAGCAGTTTATGGGGGGGGTCCCAGTACTTC.